This T cell receptor beta chain was sequenced in a study of blood T cell repertoires in COVID-19. Study-wide background: Nucleic acid was either cDNA or gDNA, and it came from T cells, B-cell-depleted T cells, or PBMCs.

CDR3 length equals 17 residues. The germline gives CDR1 LNHDA, CDR2 SQIVND (reference sequence). The J segment lost 0 bases and the V segment lost 5 bases, leaving 9 bases of the junction unmatched. Original handling: Estimated nucleated cell counts came from reference gene primer amplification. Using immunoSEQ multiplex PCR, the repertoire was profiled, and TCRdb retains in-frame clones only, with some absent. The DNA was the basis for D and trimming; V, J and clone size are from that table. The sample records approximately 92,000 clones, about 86% being singletons. The clonotype was recovered from a woman between 55 and 75 years old in a cohort sampled during active or convalescent COVID-19. Sequencing was done on a sample of peripheral blood. The gene calls are TRBV19 and TRBJ2-2; 7 nucleotides align to TRBD2. CDR3 bases: TGTGCCAGTAGTCCCTGGGAGGGTACGGCGAACACCGGGGAGCTGTTTTTT. It yields the protein CASSPWEGTANTGELFF.